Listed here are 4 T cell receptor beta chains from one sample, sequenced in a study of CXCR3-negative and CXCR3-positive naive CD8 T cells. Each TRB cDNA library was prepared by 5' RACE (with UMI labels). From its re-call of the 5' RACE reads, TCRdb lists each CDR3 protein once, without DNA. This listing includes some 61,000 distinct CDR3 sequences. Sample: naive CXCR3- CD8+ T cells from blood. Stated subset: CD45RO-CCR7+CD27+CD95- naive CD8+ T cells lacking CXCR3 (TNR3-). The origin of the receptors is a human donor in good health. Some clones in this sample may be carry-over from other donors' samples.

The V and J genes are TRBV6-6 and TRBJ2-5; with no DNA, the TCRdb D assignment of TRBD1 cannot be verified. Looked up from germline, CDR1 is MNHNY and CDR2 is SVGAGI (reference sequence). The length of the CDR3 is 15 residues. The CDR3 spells CASVGQAPLQETQYF.

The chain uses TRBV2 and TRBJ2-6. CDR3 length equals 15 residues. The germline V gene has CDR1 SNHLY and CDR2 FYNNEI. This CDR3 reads CASSKTLSGANVLTF.

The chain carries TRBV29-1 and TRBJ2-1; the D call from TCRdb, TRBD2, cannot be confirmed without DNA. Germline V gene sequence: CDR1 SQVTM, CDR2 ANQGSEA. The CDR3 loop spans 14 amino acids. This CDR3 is CSVIPGLARNEQFF.

CDR3 loop: CASSFRTALTEAFF. V is TRBV28 and J is TRBJ1-1; TCRdb calls TRBD1, which cannot be checked without DNA. There are 14 residues in the CDR3. The germline V gene has CDR1 MDHEN and CDR2 SYDVKM.